This record concerns one TCR beta chain sequence. Sequencing was performed with immunoSEQ multiplex PCR; in TCRdb, only in-frame clones are kept and a portion is missing. The sample carries 130,000 to 150,000 clones, approximately 88% recorded once. The data derive from a study of blood T cell repertoires in COVID-19. CDR3 length equals 16 residues. The ends lost 9 bases at V and 4 bases at J; junction bases unmatched: 12. CDR1 and CDR2 (germline): LNHDA, SQIVND (reference sequence). The sequence was collected from a woman aged 25 to 39 with acute COVID-19. The V and J genes are TRBV19 and TRBJ2-2; 9 bases fit TRBD2. Material: PBMCs or T cells enriched from blood (not recorded which). The CDR3 coding sequence is TGTGCCAGCACTGTTACTAGCGGGCGTGGCACCGGGGAGCTGTTTTTT. It codes for CASTVTSGRGTGELFF.